The entry that follows covers one T cell receptor (beta chain) sequence. Its target is not known. The sample is drawn from a study of cytomegalovirus exposure and HLA in healthy donors. Across the study: Of more than 350 genotyped donors, more than 75% clustered with self-reported Caucasian donors.

V was clipped by 5 bases and J by 0 bases, with 5 bases between them. Germline CDR1 reads LNHDA; CDR2 reads SQIVND (reference sequence). The CDR3 is made up of 12 amino acids. Findings and caveats of the study: Some V segments, including TRBV6-2 and TRBV6-3, were excluded as indistinguishable. Equally common other TCR beta chains were less clonally expanded than HLA-associated ones, a later analysis found.

PCR amplification relied on 60 Vbeta primers (plus 13 Jbeta primers). The protocol was immunoSEQ multiplex PCR, while the TCRdb copy is restricted to in-frame clones and leaves out a portion. The sample contains around 140,000 clones, more than 75% of which appear only once. Sequenced sample: PBMCs. The chain uses TRBV19 and TRBJ2-7; D unclear. The clonotype comes from a woman aged 25 to 39 in good health and CMV-seronegative. The CDR3 nucleotides read TGTGCCAGTAGTCCCAACTCCTACGAGCAGTACTTC. This sequence encodes CASSPNSYEQYF.